This TCR beta chain was recovered during a study of spatial heterogeneity in lung cancer. Study-level background: Fewer alpha-chain than beta-chain sequences were consistently detected.

From the 5' RACE reads, TCRdb called clonotypes with MiXCR, one entry per CDR3 protein. The table lists almost 75,000 distinct CDR3 sequences, 10% to 15% of them singletons, with approximately 7.2% in the top ten. The V and J ends lost 5 bases and 9 bases, in that order; junction bases with no gene match: 4. Germline V lookup: CDR1 SEHNR, CDR2 FQNEAQ (reference sequence). This CDR3 has 12 residues. Time point in this sample: sample taken at primary tumor resection. Whole RNA from tumor, nontumor lung or frozen PBMC was sequenced unsorted. V usage is TRBV7-9 and J usage is TRBJ2-1; TRBD1 aligns across 7 bases. This sequence was found in a male donor with early-stage non-small cell lung cancer. The sequencing here drew on PBMCs, taken at surgery. CDR3 protein: CASSGQAFEQFF. The CDR3 nucleotides are TGTGCCAGCAGCGGACAGGCCTTTGAGCAGTTCTTC.